Reported below is one T cell receptor beta chain. These data are taken from a study of shared clonotypes between healthy human individuals. Genomic DNA per cell subset filled all wells of several immunoSEQ plates. An approximately 210 ng quantity of DNA, tens of thousands of T cell genomes, went into the sorted-subset replicate PCRs. Authors' data handling: ImmunoSEQ supplied junction-only sequences lacking quality scores, so filtering was different. Sequencing used immunoSEQ multiplex PCR; TCRdb keeps in-frame clones, though not all of them. The D gene and trimming were derived from the DNA, and the V and J assignments and clone size from that table. In the table there are some 1.5 million clones, about 98% of which are singletons. The specimen sequenced was naive CD4+ T cells sorted from blood. Noted subset: CD45RA+ positively selected. The TCR was taken from a man aged 25 to 45 in good health.

The CDR3: CASSLSAKSYEQYF. In DNA, the CDR3 is TGCGCCAGCAGCTTGAGTGCAAAATCCTACGAGCAGTACTTC. The gene calls are TRBV5-1 and TRBJ2-7; D unclear. V shed 1 base and J shed 1 base, with 9 bases lying between them. The CDR3 contains 14 residues. Germline V gives CDR1 SGHRS, CDR2 YFSETQ.